This T cell receptor (beta chain) was captured in a study of cytomegalovirus exposure and HLA in healthy donors. On the study more broadly: From donors who were HLA-typed, an early data release held around 85 million unique TCRs. Study outcomes and limitations: Prediction of most subjects' HLA-A and HLA-B alleles by TCR beta sequences was reportedly accurate. Roughly uniform sequencing depth across donors was assumed, possibly incorrectly.

Vbeta (60) and Jbeta (13) primers were used in the PCR. Authors' processing steps: As a later analysis found, there were tens of millions of unique TCR beta chains, of which roughly 11 million were shared. TCRdb's copy holds only in-frame clones and misses some; the assay was immunoSEQ multiplex PCR. The V and J calls and clone size are taken from that table; D and trimming were inferred from the DNA. Of some 150,000 clones listed, 70% to 80% are singletons. This clone was recorded only once. Its specificity is unknown. Germline V gives CDR1 LGHNA, CDR2 YNFKEQ. The CDR3 sequence is 18 residues long. The J segment lost 0 bases and the V segment lost 4 bases, leaving 10 bases of the junction unmatched.

The sequenced material came from PBMCs. This clonotype originated in a female donor in good health and CMV-seronegative. The chain carries TRBV4-2 and TRBJ2-5; 11 nucleotides line up with TRBD2. This CDR3 reads CASSPRTSGSKYQETQYF. In DNA, the CDR3 is TGTGCCAGCAGCCCCCGGACTAGCGGGTCCAAGTACCAAGAGACCCAGTACTTC.